Sequencing of this TCR beta chain was carried out in a study of control samples from healthy donors and cancer patients. Sequencing was performed with immunoSEQ multiplex PCR; in TCRdb, only in-frame clones are kept and a portion is missing. The data contain around 86,000 clones, around 90% of them singletons. The receptor's source is a woman aged 55-69 years with head and neck cancer. Sequences were obtained from PBMCs.

Here the CDR3 DNA reads TGTGCCAGCAGCCAAACAGGGTACAATGAGCAGTTCTTC. Translation gives CASSQTGYNEQFF. This chain connects TRBV3-1 (or the pseudogene TRBV3-2) to TRBJ2-1, with D possibly being TRBD1 (6 bases). The V end was cut by 2 bases, the J end by 4 bases, with 6 bases between. This CDR3 is 13 amino acids long. In germline, CDR1 is LGHDT, CDR2 YNNKEL (reference sequence).